This T cell receptor (beta chain) was identified in a study of blood T cell repertoires in COVID-19. Study-wide background: Acute and convalescent COVID-19 samples came from the United States, Italy and Spain. The analysed material was cDNA or gDNA that came from T cells, B-cell-depleted T cells, or PBMCs.

Original data processing: How many nucleated cells were present was estimated from reference gene primer amplification. Using immunoSEQ multiplex PCR, the repertoire was profiled, and TCRdb retains in-frame clones only, with some absent. V, J and clone size derive from that table, while D and trimming were established from the DNA sequence. Among 250,000 or so clones listed, 84% were seen once. Sequenced material: peripheral blood. The sequence came from a middle-aged woman who had recovered from COVID-19.

The CDR3 loop is CASSLGAAYREGPSYEQYF. The CDR3 coding sequence is TGTGCCAGCAGCTTGGGGGCGGCCTACAGGGAAGGACCGTCCTACGAGCAGTACTTC. The V and J genes are TRBV7-9 and TRBJ2-7; D is possibly TRBD1 (6 bases). The length of the CDR3 is 19 residues. Germline CDR1 is SEHNR and CDR2 is FQNEAQ (reference sequence). Trimming took off 3 bases at V and 1 base at J, with 25 bases between the two ends. The full variable domain, rest sourced from reference TRBV7-9 and TRBJ2-7, is DTGVSQNPRHKITKRGQNVTFRCDPISEHNRLYWYRQTLGQGPEFLTYFQNEAQLEKSRLLSDRFSAERPKGSFSTLEIQRTEQGDSAMYLCASSLGAAYREGPSYEQYFGPGTRLTVT.